These 29 T cell receptor beta chains were all obtained from the same sample, sequenced in a study of blood T cell repertoires in COVID-19. The table came from immunoSEQ multiplex PCR; TCRdb's copy has only in-frame clones and leaves some out. The sample lists 150,000 to 200,000 clones, roughly 90% occurring once. Sequenced: PBMCs or T cells enriched from blood (not recorded which). All receptors derive from a woman between 18 and 30 years old who had recovered from COVID-19.

The CDR3 loop reads CASRPPGGLYEQYF. Here the CDR3 DNA reads TGTGCCAGCAGACCCCCAGGGGGTCTCTACGAGCAGTACTTC. The chain recombines TRBV25-1 with TRBJ2-7, with 7 bases matching TRBD1. Per germline, CDR1 MGHDK and CDR2 SYGVNS. V shed 6 bases and J 3 bases; nucleotides not matched to a gene: 8. This CDR3 region has 14 residues.

V and J are TRBV28 and TRBJ1-4; 7 nucleotides agree with TRBD1. Germline lookup yields CDR1 MDHEN and CDR2 SYDVKM. CDR3 length: 16 amino acids. The V gene end was trimmed by 2 bases and the J gene end by 5 bases; junction bases not matched to a gene: 8. CDR3 sequence (DNA): TGTGCCAGCAGTTTAGTGGGTGCGACAGGGAATGAAAAACTGTTTTTT. Translated, it gives CASSLVGATGNEKLFF.

On this clone: This CDR3 is also generated by other DNA sequences in the sample. The chain has TRBV15 and TRBJ1-2, with 9 bases identical to TRBD1. The germline V gene has CDR1 LNHNV and CDR2 YYDKDF (reference sequence). With 3 bases clipped from V and 3 bases from J, the junction kept 2 bases outside the gene matches. This CDR3 spans 14 amino acids. CDR3 DNA: TGTGCCACCAGCAGGGACAGGGGATACTATGGCTACACCTTC. As protein: CATSRDRGYYGYTF.

The chain employs TRBV4-3 and TRBJ2-7, with D possibly TRBD1 on 7 matching bases. The CDR3 sequence is 16 residues long. CDR1 LGHNA and CDR2 YSLEER come from the germline V gene. The V end lost 2 bases, the J end lost 7 bases, and 21 bases lay between the germline ends. DNA for the CDR3: TGCGCCAGCAGCCAAACAGTAGCAGGGGGGTACGTGGAGCAGTACTTC. This codes for CASSQTVAGGYVEQYF.

This clone showed up just a few times. This chain joins TRBV7-3 and TRBJ2-2; tentative D call: TRBD2 (5 bases). Germline CDR1 SGHTA, CDR2 FQGTGA. V lost 5 bases to trimming and J lost 6 bases, with 10 bases between them. This CDR3 is 13 amino acids long. The CDR3 loop is CASSPGWAGELFF. The CDR3 bases are TGTGCCAGCAGCCCGGGGTGGGCCGGGGAGCTGTTTTTT.

In regard to this clone: Germline and junction disagree at one end, which may indicate a read error. The V call is TRBV9, the J call TRBJ1-2; 7 nucleotides line up with TRBD1. This CDR3 has 12 residues. Germline V gene data show CDR1 as SGDLS and CDR2 as YYNGEE. The CDR3 sequence: CASSLGTDKVSF. CDR3 DNA sequence: TGTGCCAGCAGCCTTGGGACAGACAAAGTCTCCTTC.

The chain recombines TRBV7-3 with TRBJ2-2, with 9 bases fitting TRBD2. CDR1 and CDR2 from the germline V gene are SGHTA and FQGTGA. With V trimmed by 0 bases and J by 3 bases, 5 bases remained unmatched. The CDR3 consists of 17 residues. CDR3 loop: CASSLTSGGRDTGELFF. The DNA for the CDR3 is TGTGCCAGCAGCTTAACCTCCGGCGGGAGGGACACCGGGGAGCTGTTTTTT.

This clone was detected only once. This chain connects TRBV15 to TRBJ2-6; D is unresolved. The V and J ends lost 5 bases and 0 bases respectively, with 5 bases between them. Looked up from germline, CDR1 is LNHNV and CDR2 is YYDKDF (reference sequence). The CDR3 length is 14 residues. The CDR3 region is CATSVSSGANVLTF. The CDR3, as DNA: TGTGCCACCAGCGTTAGCTCTGGGGCCAACGTCCTGACTTTC.

CDR3 sequence: CASSCSRWDRLCEQYF. As DNA, the CDR3 is TGTGCCAGCAGTTGCAGTCGATGGGACAGGCTCTGCGAGCAGTACTTC. The rearrangement uses TRBV28 and TRBJ2-7, with 8 bases matching TRBD1. This CDR3 spans 16 amino acids. The germline V gene encodes CDR1 MDHEN and CDR2 SYDVKM. Trimming took 4 bases from V and 6 from J; bases not matched to a gene: 14.

CDR3 bases: TGTGCCAGCAGCAACCGGGACAGGGGGGGCAATGAGCAGTTCTTC. This codes for CASSNRDRGGNEQFF. The J gene is TRBJ2-1, the V gene TRBV11-1; 11 nucleotides agree with TRBD1. The length of the CDR3 is 15 residues. Germline V lookup: CDR1 SGHAT, CDR2 FQDESV (reference sequence). V shed 5 bases and J 6 bases; nucleotides not matched to a gene: 6. The entire variable domain, with the rest obtained from reference TRBV11-1 and TRBJ2-1, is as follows: EAEVAQSPRYKITEKSQAVAFWCDPISGHATLYWYRQILGQGPELLVQFQDESVVDDSQLPKDRFSAERLKGVDSTLKIQPAELGDSAMYLCASSNRDRGGNEQFFGPGTRLTVL.

V gene TRBV7-2 combines with J gene TRBJ1-2; 9 positions match TRBD1. Germline CDR1 and CDR2: SGHTA and FQGNSA. The CDR3 length is 15 residues. V lost 1 base and J lost 4; bases outside the gene matches: 4. This CDR3 is CASSLVGQGPYGYTF. The CDR3 DNA sequence: TGTGCCAGCAGCTTAGTGGGACAGGGCCCCTATGGCTACACCTTC.

The chain links TRBV5-1 to TRBJ2-7; TRBD2 agrees at 9 bases. Unmatched junction bases numbered 4, after V lost 0 bases and J lost 6 bases. The CDR3 covers 14 residues. The germline gives CDR1 SGHRS, CDR2 YFSETQ. The CDR3 coding sequence is TGCGCCAGCAGCTTGGGCGGGAGGGCCGCCGAGCAGTACTTC. It specifies CASSLGGRAAEQYF.

V and J are TRBV7-3 and TRBJ2-1; 11 bases are shared with TRBD2. Germline V gives CDR1 SGHTA, CDR2 FQGTGA. Germline trimming cut 5 bases from V and 11 bases from J; bases unmatched to any gene: 14. The CDR3 runs 16 residues. CDR3 DNA: TGTGCCAGCAGCCCCACGGGACTAGCGGCCGGTGGACAGCAGTTCTTC. It encodes CASSPTGLAAGGQQFF.

This clone has only a few counts. The sample holds other DNA sequences that translate to the same CDR3. This rearrangement joins TRBV3-1 (or the pseudogene TRBV3-2) to TRBJ1-3; D ambiguous. Germline values: CDR1 LGHDT, CDR2 YNNKEL (reference sequence). V lost 1 base, J lost 4 bases, and 5 bases lay in between. This CDR3 is 13 amino acids long. The CDR3 nucleotides are TGTGCCAGCAGCCAAGGCCAGGGAAACACCATATATTTT. It is translated as CASSQGQGNTIYF.

The chain links TRBV27 to TRBJ2-2; 9 bases are a match to TRBD1. CDR1 and CDR2 (germline): MNHEY, SMNVEV (reference sequence). This CDR3 has 16 residues. Losses at the gene ends were 3 bases for V and 6 bases for J; bases not matched to a gene: 8. CDR3: CASSFTGGSGSGELFF. In DNA, the CDR3 is TGTGCCAGCAGTTTCACAGGGGGCAGCGGGTCCGGGGAGCTGTTTTTT.

This chain links TRBV24-1 with TRBJ2-5, with D perhaps TRBD1 (6 bases). The V gene's germline CDR1 is KGHDR and CDR2 SFDVKD. The germline V and J ends were trimmed by 3 bases and 4 bases, with 11 bases remaining between them. This CDR3 is 14 amino acids long. The CDR3 sequence: CATSDPQGGETQYF. For the CDR3, the DNA is TGTGCCACCAGTGATCCACAGGGTGGAGAGACCCAGTACTTC.

The chain couples TRBV4-1 to TRBJ2-3; the D gene is possibly TRBD2 (5 bases). This CDR3 spans 17 amino acids. V lost 0 bases and J lost 2, with 15 bases in between. CDR1 MGHRA and CDR2 YSYEKL come from the germline V gene. CDR3 residues: CASSQDRGLPATDTQYF. CDR3 coding DNA: TGCGCCAGCAGCCAAGATCGGGGTCTTCCGGCCACAGATACGCAGTATTTT.

The V gene is TRBV11-2, the J gene TRBJ1-3, with D maybe TRBD1 (5 bases). With 5 bases removed from V and 4 bases from J, the gap between germline ends came to 15 bases. There are 15 residues in the CDR3. The germline gives CDR1 SGHAT, CDR2 FQNNGV. Written as DNA, the CDR3 is TGTGCCAGCAGCCGCCCGGGCAGGGCCGGAAACACCATATATTTT. It codes for CASSRPGRAGNTIYF.

The V and J genes are TRBV19 and TRBJ2-7; TRBD1 aligns across 7 bases. Germline loops: CDR1 LNHDA, CDR2 SQIVND (reference sequence). The CDR3 contains 12 residues. Trimming at V came to 6 bases and at J to 8 bases, leaving 7 bases not matched to a gene. In DNA, the CDR3 is TGTGCCAGTAGGGGGGACAGTACGCAGCAGTACTTC. Encoded protein: CASRGDSTQQYF.

This clone was found a few times. The chain carries TRBV29-1 and TRBJ1-4; no clear D gene. The CDR3 spans 11 residues. Trimming stripped 3 bases from V and 7 bases from J, with 6 bases between. Germline CDR1 is SQVTM and CDR2 is ANQGSEA. The CDR3 sequence is CSVDSGEKLFF. The CDR3 nucleotides are TGCAGCGTTGATTCGGGTGAAAAACTGTTTTTT.

The table lists this clone with a count of one. The rearrangement joins TRBV5-1 to TRBJ2-3, with 7 bases aligning to TRBD1. V lost 0 bases, J lost 1 base, and 2 bases stayed unmatched. CDR1 and CDR2 from the germline V gene are SGHRS and YFSETQ. This CDR3 is 15 amino acids long. CDR3 DNA sequence: TGCGCCAGCAGCTTGGGACAGGGTGGCACAGATACGCAGTATTTT. Protein sequence: CASSLGQGGTDTQYF.

The rearrangement joins TRBV6-1 to TRBJ1-6, with 7 bases identical to TRBD1. The V segment lost 2 bases and the J segment 1 base; nucleotides outside the gene matches: 8. Germline V lookup: CDR1 MNHNS, CDR2 SASEGT. This CDR3 has 18 amino acids. The chain's CDR3 is CASSERRTGRSYNSPLHF. Here the CDR3 DNA reads TGTGCCAGCAGTGAACGCCGGACAGGCAGGTCCTATAATTCACCCCTCCACTTT.

The V call is TRBV11-2, the J call TRBJ2-1, with 8 bases that match TRBD2. V was pared by 1 base and J by 2 bases, with 10 bases of the junction left unmatched. Germline V gives CDR1 SGHAT, CDR2 FQNNGV. The CDR3 is made up of 18 amino acids. CDR3 in amino acids: CASSLGPRRGRTYNEQFF. The CDR3 nucleotides read TGTGCCAGCAGCTTAGGCCCCCGACGCGGGAGGACCTACAATGAGCAGTTCTTC. The full variable domain, with the rest looked up from reference TRBV11-2 and TRBJ2-1, is EAGVAQSPRYKIIEKRQSVAFWCNPISGHATLYWYQQILGQGPKLLIQFQNNGVVDDSQLPKDRFSAERLKGVDSTLKIQPAKLEDSAVYLCASSLGPRRGRTYNEQFFGPGTRLTVL.

V is TRBV28 and J is TRBJ2-5, with D possibly TRBD2 on 6 matching bases. Germline CDR1 and CDR2: MDHEN and SYDVKM. The CDR3 length is 14 residues. Trimming removed 6 bases at V and 2 bases at J, with 13 bases between. This chain's CDR3 is CASRGGRAQETQYF. DNA of the CDR3: TGTGCCAGCAGGGGAGGAAGGGCACAAGAGACCCAGTACTTC.

The rearrangement uses TRBV5-4 and TRBJ2-3, with TRBD1 matching 7 bases. The CDR3 consists of 18 residues. Germline V gene sequence: CDR1 SGHNT, CDR2 YYREEE (reference sequence). J was trimmed by 2 bases and V by 4 bases; bases with no gene match: 16. The CDR3 sequence is CASSQEPGQKSSTDTQYF. The CDR3 nucleotides read TGTGCCAGCAGCCAGGAACCGGGACAGAAATCCTCCACAGATACGCAGTATTTT.

The J gene is TRBJ2-3, the V gene TRBV4-1; 8 nucleotides align to TRBD2. J lost 5 bases, V lost 2 bases, and 6 bases had no gene match. Per germline, CDR1 MGHRA and CDR2 YSYEKL. The CDR3 consists of 15 residues. The chain's CDR3 is CASSQKSGRVDTQYF. The CDR3 nucleotides read TGCGCCAGCAGCCAAAAAAGCGGGAGAGTAGATACGCAGTATTTT.

The rearrangement links TRBV11-2 to TRBJ2-7; D unclear. From germline, CDR1 is SGHAT and CDR2 FQNNGV. The CDR3 spans 13 residues. V was shortened by 1 base and J by 10 bases, with 14 bases between the two germline ends. The CDR3 DNA sequence: TGTGCCAGCAGCTTAGTCCTTGCGGAACCTCAGTACTTC. It is translated as CASSLVLAEPQYF.

The rearrangement links TRBV2 to TRBJ1-2; tentative D call: TRBD1 (6 bases). Germline values: CDR1 SNHLY, CDR2 FYNNEI. V lost 6 bases and J 1 base, leaving 15 bases between the germline ends. This CDR3 has 15 residues. CDR3 in DNA: TGTGCCAGCAGCCCCACCAGGGGAGATAACTATGGCTACACCTTC. Amino acids: CASSPTRGDNYGYTF.

The V call is TRBV6-6, the J call TRBJ2-3; 8 bases fit TRBD1. The V segment lost 5 bases and the J segment 3 bases; nucleotides outside the gene matches: 13. The length of the CDR3 is 17 residues. From germline, CDR1 is MNHNY and CDR2 SVGAGI (reference sequence). CDR3 DNA: TGTGCCAGCAGTCCTTTTGGAAGGACAGGGCCGACAGATACGCAGTATTTT. Amino acids: CASSPFGRTGPTDTQYF.